Below are 15 T cell receptor beta chains sequenced from a single sample in a study of vaccination effects on CD4 cells after COVID-19 (dated by TCRdb to between 2021 and 2023). Library method: the immunoSEQ multiplex PCR assay. TCRdb stores this immuneACCESS table with in-frame sequences only. Part of the clones is absent; in the studies checked, under half of the shortfall reflects unresolved V genes, and no reason is known for the rest. Across this sample there are some 69,000 clones, with 60% to 80% seen only once. The top ten hold 2.5% to 3.5% of the sample. These TCRs' antigens remain unknown. In the ViraFEST assay, PBMC were stimulated with viral peptide pools, and TCR sequencing was then used to find antigen-specific CD4+ T cell clonotypes based on their expansion. After 10 days of culture, CD4+ T cells were isolated with the EasySep CD4+ T cell isolation kit. Healthy vaccine recipients had no prior SARS-CoV-2 infection, confirmed by negative nucleocapsid antibodies before and after vaccination.

The starting material was CD4+ T cells from PBMCs cultured with HCoV-NL63 spike peptides, obtained before COVID-19 vaccination. This sample's cell subset or site label indicates: HCoV-NL63 spike overlapping peptide pool stimulation. These receptors all stem from a human donor who received a COVID-19 vaccine.

The V call is TRBV7-8, the J call TRBJ1-2; D is unresolved. V was pared by 5 bases and J by 8 bases, with 12 bases between. Germline assignment: CDR1 SGHVS and CDR2 FQNEAQ. The CDR3 has 12 residues. CDR3 nucleotide sequence: TGTGCCAGCAGCCTGGGCCTTCGAGGCTACACCTTC. Translation gives CASSLGLRGYTF.

J is TRBJ1-5 and V is TRBV19, with 10 bases matching TRBD1. Germline CDR1 is LNHDA and CDR2 is SQIVND (reference sequence). The CDR3 sequence is 16 residues long. J gave up 4 bases and V 5 bases, and 8 bases lay outside the gene matches. The CDR3 sequence: CASSPRDRGRNQPQHF. In nucleotides, the CDR3 is TGTGCCAGTAGTCCCCGGGACAGGGGACGGAATCAGCCCCAGCATTTT.

This chain uses TRBV28 with TRBJ1-4, with D possibly matching TRBD1 (6 bases). This CDR3 spans 15 amino acids. V was pared by 7 bases and J by 8 bases, with 20 bases between. The V gene's germline CDR1 is MDHEN and CDR2 SYDVKM. Here the CDR3 DNA reads TGTGCCAGCATTCAGGGCAGGGGCAGAGGGGAAAAACTGTTTTTT. It translates to CASIQGRGRGEKLFF.

This chain connects TRBV6-1 to TRBJ2-1, with TRBD1 matching over 11 bases. V was pared by 4 bases and J by 7 bases, with 9 bases of the junction left unmatched. This CDR3 region has 16 residues. CDR1 is MNHNS, CDR2 SASEGT, per germline. The CDR3 is CASSATGQGANNEQFF. The CDR3 DNA reads TGTGCCAGCAGTGCGACTGGACAGGGGGCTAATAATGAGCAGTTCTTC.

This chain joins TRBV29-1 and TRBJ2-5, with TRBD1 identical over 10 bases. Unmatched junction bases numbered 6, after V lost 7 bases and J lost 4 bases. This CDR3 has 13 amino acids. Germline CDR1 SQVTM, CDR2 ANQGSEA. The CDR3: CSARQGAGETQYF. The DNA for the CDR3 is TGCAGCGCCAGACAGGGGGCGGGAGAGACCCAGTACTTC.

The V call is TRBV5-5, the J call TRBJ2-5; tentative D call: TRBD2 (5 bases). Germline CDR1 reads SGHKS; CDR2 reads YYEKEE (reference sequence). The CDR3 sequence is 13 residues long. Trimming removed 3 bases from V and 5 bases from J, with 11 bases in between. CDR3 residues: CASSSDSLETQYF. CDR3 in DNA: TGTGCCAGCAGCTCGGACTCCTTGGAGACCCAGTACTTC.

V gene TRBV6-6 combines with J gene TRBJ1-1; D gene unclear. The V and J ends lost 6 bases and 3 bases respectively, with 11 bases between them. Per germline, CDR1 MNHNY and CDR2 SVGAGI (reference sequence). The CDR3 has 13 residues. The CDR3 protein is CASRLDRYTEAFF. DNA for the CDR3: TGTGCCAGCAGATTAGACCGGTACACTGAAGCTTTCTTT.

V is TRBV13 and J is TRBJ2-1; weak D call: TRBD2 (5 bases). The V end was cut by 7 bases, the J end by 0 bases, with 10 bases between. There are 14 residues in the CDR3. Germline V gives CDR1 PRHDT, CDR2 FYEKMQ (reference sequence). CDR3 DNA sequence: TGTGCCAGCAACGTCCGGGACTCCTACAATGAGCAGTTCTTC. Translated: CASNVRDSYNEQFF.

The chain links TRBV19 to TRBJ1-2, with 7 bases aligning to TRBD1. The germline V gene has CDR1 LNHDA and CDR2 SQIVND (reference sequence). Trimming cost V 3 bases and J 3 bases; bases outside gene matches: 4. The CDR3 length is 14 residues. The CDR3 DNA follows: TGTGCCAGTAGTATGAGGGGGCGAGACTATGGCTACACCTTC. It encodes CASSMRGRDYGYTF.

This rearrangement joins TRBV6-5 to TRBJ1-5; unclear D gene. V was shortened by 0 bases and J by 5 bases, with 5 bases between the two germline ends. This CDR3 is built from 13 residues. Germline values: CDR1 MNHEY, CDR2 SVGAGI. The chain's CDR3 is CASSYSAYQPQHF. CDR3 DNA sequence: TGTGCCAGCAGTTACTCGGCCTATCAGCCCCAGCATTTT.

The V gene is TRBV30, the J gene TRBJ1-5; the D gene is possibly TRBD1 (5 bases). The length of the CDR3 is 15 residues. CDR1 is GTSNPN, CDR2 SVGIG, per germline (reference sequence). With 0 bases removed from V and 3 bases from J, the gap between germline ends came to 12 bases. The CDR3 DNA reads as TGTGCCTGGAGTGTACAGGAAAGGGACAATCAGCCCCAGCATTTT. Encoded protein: CAWSVQERDNQPQHF.

V gene TRBV24-1 combines with J gene TRBJ2-1, with TRBD2 matching 12 bases. Unmatched junction bases numbered 8, after V lost 3 bases and J lost 9 bases. CDR3 length: 16 residues. Germline CDR1 is KGHDR and CDR2 is SFDVKD. For the CDR3, the DNA is TGTGCCACCAGTGATCCTCGACTAGCGGGGGCTTCTGAGCAGTTCTTC. Residues: CATSDPRLAGASEQFF.

The chain recombines TRBV4-1 with TRBJ1-2; possibly TRBD1 for D (5 bases). CDR1 and CDR2 (germline): MGHRA, YSYEKL. The CDR3 consists of 14 residues. Trimming took 5 bases from V and 4 from J, leaving 14 bases between them. The CDR3 nucleotides read TGCGCCAGCAGCTCGGCCAGGGCACTCTATGGCTACACCTTC. This translates into CASSSARALYGYTF.

V and J are TRBV6-5 and TRBJ2-2; D uncertain. Germline V CDR1 and CDR2: MNHEY, SVGAGI. The CDR3 is made up of 15 amino acids. The V end was cut by 7 bases, the J end by 2 bases, with 14 bases between. CDR3 in amino acids: CASTRLSSNTGELFF. CDR3 nucleotides: TGTGCCAGCACCCGCCTGTCCAGCAACACCGGGGAGCTGTTTTTT.

The chain links TRBV10-2 to TRBJ2-2; the D is unclear. V gave up 0 bases and J gave up 1 base, with 6 bases separating them. Germline V CDR1 and CDR2: WSHSY, SAAADI. The CDR3 extends over 15 amino acids. The DNA for the CDR3 is TGCGCCAGCAGTGAGTCAAGGCGGAACACCGGGGAGCTGTTTTTT. Translated: CASSESRRNTGELFF.